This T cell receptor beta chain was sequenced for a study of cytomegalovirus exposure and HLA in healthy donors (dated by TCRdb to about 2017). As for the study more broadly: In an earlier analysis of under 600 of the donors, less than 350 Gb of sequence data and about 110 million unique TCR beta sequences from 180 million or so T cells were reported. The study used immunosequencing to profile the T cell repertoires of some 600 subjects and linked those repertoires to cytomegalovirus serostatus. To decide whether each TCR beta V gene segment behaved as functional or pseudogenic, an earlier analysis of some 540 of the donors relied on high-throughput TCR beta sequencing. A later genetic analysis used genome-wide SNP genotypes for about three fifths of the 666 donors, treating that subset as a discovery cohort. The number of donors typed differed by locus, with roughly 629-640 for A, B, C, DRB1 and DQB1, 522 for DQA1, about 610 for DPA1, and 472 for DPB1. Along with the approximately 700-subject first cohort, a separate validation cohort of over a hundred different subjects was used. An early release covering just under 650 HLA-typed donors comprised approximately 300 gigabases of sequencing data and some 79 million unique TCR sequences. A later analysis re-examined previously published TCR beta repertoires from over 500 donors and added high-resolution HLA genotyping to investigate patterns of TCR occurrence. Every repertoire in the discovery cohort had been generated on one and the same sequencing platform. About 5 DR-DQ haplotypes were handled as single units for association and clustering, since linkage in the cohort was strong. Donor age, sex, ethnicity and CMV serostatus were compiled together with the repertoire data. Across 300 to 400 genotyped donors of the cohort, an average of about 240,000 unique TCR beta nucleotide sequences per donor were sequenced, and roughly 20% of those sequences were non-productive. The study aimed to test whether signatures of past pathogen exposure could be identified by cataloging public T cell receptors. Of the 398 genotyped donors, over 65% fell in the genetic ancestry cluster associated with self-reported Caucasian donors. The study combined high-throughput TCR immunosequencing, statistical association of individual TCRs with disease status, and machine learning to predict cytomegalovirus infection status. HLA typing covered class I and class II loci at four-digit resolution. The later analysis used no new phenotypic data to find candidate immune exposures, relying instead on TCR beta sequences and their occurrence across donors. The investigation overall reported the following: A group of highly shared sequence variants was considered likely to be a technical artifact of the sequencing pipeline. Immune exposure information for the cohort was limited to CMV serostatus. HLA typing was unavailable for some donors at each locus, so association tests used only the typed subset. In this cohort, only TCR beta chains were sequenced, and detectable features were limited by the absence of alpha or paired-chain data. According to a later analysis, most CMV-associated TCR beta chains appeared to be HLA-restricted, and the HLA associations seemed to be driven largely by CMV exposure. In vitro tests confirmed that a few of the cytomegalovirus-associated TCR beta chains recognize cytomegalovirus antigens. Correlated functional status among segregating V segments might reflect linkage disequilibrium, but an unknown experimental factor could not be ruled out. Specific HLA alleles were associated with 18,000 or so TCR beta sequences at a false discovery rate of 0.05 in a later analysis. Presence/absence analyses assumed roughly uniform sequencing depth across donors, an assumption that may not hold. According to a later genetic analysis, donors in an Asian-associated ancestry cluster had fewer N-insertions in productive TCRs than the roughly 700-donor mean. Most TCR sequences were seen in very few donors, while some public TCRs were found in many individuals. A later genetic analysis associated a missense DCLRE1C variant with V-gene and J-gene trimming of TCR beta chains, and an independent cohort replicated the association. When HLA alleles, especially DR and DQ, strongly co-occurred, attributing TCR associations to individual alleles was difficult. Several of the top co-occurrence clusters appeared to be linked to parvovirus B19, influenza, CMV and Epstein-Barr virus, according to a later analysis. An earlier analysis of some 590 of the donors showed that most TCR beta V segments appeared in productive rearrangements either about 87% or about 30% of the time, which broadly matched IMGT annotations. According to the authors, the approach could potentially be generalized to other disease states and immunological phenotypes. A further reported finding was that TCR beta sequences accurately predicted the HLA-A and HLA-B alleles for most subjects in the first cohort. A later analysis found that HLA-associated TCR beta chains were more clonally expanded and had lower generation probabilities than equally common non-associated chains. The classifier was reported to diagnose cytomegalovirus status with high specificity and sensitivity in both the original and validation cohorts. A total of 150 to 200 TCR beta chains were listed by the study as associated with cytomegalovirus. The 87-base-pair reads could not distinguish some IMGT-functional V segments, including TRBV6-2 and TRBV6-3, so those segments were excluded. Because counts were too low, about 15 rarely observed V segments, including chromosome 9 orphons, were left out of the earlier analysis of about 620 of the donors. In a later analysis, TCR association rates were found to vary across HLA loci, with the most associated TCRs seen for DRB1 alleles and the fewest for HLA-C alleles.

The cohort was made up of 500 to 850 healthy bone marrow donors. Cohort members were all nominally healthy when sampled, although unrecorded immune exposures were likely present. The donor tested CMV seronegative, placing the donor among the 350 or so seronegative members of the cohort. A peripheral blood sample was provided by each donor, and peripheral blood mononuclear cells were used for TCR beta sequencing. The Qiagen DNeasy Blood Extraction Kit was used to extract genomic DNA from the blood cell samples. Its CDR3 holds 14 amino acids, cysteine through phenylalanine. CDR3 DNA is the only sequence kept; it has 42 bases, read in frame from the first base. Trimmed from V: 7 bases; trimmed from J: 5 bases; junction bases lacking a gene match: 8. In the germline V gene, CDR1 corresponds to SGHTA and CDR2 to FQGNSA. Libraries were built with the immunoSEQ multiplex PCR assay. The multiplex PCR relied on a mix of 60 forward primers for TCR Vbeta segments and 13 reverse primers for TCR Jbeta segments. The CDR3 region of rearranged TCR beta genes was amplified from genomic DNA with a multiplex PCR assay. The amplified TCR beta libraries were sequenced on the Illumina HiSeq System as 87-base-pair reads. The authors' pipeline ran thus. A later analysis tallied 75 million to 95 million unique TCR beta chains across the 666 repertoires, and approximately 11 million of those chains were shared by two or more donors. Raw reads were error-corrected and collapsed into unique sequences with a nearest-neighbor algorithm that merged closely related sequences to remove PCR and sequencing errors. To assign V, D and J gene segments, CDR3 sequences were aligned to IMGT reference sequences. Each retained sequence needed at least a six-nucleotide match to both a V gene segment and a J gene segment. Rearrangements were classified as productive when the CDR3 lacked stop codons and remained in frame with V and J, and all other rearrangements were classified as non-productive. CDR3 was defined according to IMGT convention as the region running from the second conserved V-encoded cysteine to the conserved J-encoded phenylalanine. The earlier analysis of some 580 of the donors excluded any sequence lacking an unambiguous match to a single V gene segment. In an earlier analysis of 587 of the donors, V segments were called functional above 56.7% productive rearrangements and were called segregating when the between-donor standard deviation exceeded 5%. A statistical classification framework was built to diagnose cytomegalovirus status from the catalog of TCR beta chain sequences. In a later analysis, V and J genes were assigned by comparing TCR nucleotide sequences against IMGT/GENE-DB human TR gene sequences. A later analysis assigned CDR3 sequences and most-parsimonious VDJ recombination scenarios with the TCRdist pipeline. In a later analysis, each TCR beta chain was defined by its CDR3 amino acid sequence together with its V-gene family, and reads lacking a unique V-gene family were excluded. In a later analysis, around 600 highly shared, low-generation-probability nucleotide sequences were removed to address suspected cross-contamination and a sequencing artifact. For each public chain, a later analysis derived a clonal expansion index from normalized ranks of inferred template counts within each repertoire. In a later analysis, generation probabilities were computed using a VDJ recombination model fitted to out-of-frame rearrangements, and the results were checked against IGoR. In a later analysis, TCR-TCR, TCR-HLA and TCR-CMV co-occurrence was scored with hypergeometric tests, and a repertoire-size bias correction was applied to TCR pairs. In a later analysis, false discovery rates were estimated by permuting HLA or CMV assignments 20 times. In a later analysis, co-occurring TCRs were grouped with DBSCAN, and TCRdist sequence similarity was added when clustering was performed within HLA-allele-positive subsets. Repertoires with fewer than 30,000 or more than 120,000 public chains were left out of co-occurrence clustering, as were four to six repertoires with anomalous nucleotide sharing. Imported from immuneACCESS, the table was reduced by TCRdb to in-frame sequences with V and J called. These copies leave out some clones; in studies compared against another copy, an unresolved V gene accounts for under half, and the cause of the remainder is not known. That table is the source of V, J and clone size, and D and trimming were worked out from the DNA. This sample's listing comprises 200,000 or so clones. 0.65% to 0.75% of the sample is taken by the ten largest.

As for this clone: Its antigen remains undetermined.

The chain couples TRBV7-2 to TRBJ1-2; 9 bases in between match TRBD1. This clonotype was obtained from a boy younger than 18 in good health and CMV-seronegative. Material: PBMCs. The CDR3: CASNGQGSLYGYTF. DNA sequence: TGTGCCAGCAATGGACAGGGGTCGTTGTATGGCTACACCTTC.